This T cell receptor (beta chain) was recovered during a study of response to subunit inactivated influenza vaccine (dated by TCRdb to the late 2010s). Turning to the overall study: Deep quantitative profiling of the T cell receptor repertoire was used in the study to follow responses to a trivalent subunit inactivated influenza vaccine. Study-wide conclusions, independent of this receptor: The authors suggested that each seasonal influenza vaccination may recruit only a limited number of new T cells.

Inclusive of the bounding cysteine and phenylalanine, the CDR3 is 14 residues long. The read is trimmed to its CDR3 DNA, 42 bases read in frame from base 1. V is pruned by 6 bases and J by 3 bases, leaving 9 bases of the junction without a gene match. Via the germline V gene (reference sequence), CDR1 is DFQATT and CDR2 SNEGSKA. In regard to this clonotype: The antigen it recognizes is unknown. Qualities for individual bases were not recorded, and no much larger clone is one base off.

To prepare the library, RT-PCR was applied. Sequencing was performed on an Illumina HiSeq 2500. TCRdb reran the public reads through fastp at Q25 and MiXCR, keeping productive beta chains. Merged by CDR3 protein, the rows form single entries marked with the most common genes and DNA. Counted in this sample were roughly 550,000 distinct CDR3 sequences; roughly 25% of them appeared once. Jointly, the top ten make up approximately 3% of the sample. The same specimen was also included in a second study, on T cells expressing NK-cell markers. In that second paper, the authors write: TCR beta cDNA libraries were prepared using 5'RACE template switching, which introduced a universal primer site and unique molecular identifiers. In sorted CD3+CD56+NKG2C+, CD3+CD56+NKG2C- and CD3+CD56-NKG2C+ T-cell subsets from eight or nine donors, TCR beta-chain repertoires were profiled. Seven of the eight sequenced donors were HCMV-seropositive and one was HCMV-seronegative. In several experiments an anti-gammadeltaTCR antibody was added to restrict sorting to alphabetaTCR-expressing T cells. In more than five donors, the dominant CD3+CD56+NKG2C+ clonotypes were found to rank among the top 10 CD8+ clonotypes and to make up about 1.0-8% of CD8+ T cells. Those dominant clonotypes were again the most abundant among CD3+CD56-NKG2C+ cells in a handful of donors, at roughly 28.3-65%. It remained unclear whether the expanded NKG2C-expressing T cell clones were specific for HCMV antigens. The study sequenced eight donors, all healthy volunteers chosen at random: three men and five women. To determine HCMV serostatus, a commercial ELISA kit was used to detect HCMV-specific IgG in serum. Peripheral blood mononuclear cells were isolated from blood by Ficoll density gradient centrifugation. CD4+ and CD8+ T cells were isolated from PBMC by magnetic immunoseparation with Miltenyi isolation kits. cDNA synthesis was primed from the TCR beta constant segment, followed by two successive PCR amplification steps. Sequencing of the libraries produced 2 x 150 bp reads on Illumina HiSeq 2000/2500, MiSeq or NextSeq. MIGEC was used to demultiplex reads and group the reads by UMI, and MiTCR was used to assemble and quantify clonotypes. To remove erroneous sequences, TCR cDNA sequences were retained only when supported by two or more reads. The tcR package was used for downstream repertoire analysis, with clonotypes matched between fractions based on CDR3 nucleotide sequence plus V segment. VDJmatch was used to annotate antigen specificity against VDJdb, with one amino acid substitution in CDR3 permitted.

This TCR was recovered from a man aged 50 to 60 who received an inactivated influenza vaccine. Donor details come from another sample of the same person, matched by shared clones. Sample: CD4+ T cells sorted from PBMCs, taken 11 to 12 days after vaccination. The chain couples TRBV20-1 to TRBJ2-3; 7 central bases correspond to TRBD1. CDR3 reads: CSARLGRGTDTQYF. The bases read TGCAGTGCAAGACTGGGCAGGGGGACAGATACGCAGTATTTT.